This T cell receptor beta chain came from a study of T cells in localized non-small cell lung cancer. Study results and caveats: Higher adjacent-lung clonality was associated with shorter survival. Among the top 100 tumor clones, a median about 58 appeared in adjacent lung. Multi-region tumor sequencing was not done, so intratumor heterogeneity could not be excluded.

The germline CDR1 and CDR2 sequences are WNHNN and SYGVQD (reference sequence). CDR3 length equals 17 residues. J gave up 2 bases and V 7 bases, and 11 bases lay outside the gene matches. On this clone itself: Its antigen remains unknown. Other DNA sequences of this sample code for an identical CDR3.

The data were produced by immunoSEQ multiplex PCR, yet TCRdb's version contains in-frame clones alone and is incomplete. Of 40,000 to 65,000 clones listed, around nine tenths were seen once; the top ten hold less than 20%. The clonotype comes from a female donor with stage II lung adenocarcinoma. The chain has TRBV10-1 and TRBJ2-7; the match to TRBD2 covers 13 bases. The sequences come from PBMCs, collected before any cancer treatment. The CDR3 loop is CASKGTSGKRTAYEQYF. The CDR3 DNA reads TGCGCCAGCAAAGGGACTAGCGGGAAAAGAACAGCCTACGAGCAGTACTTC.